These T cell receptor beta chains were read from a single sample in a study of cytomegalovirus exposure and HLA in healthy donors. Clones were sequenced by immunoSEQ multiplex PCR, and TCRdb holds only the in-frame ones, with some missing. The top ten hold just under 3% of the sample, which has tens of thousands of clones, more than 60% seen once. The sequencing input was PBMCs. The receptors were sampled from a woman under 40 in good health and CMV-seronegative. CDR3s include the opening cysteine and the closing phenylalanine or tryptophan. Fields, in order: clone size, V gene, J gene, CDR3 length, D gene, CDR3 protein, CDR3 DNA. D genes are given only for firm matches. Clone size is given for some rows only: seen once, a few or many times, or a class if the clone is expanded.

NA	TRBV27	TRBJ2-2	14	TRBD1	CASSLTGATGELFF	TGTGCCAGCAGTTTAACAGGGGCCACCGGGGAGCTGTTTTTT
once	TRBV12-5	TRBJ1-5	13	NA	CASGFEGDQPQHF	TGTGCTAGTGGTTTTGAGGGCGATCAGCCCCAGCATTTT
NA	TRBV29-1	TRBJ2-3	13	TRBD1	CSVGQGTADTQYF	TGCAGCGTTGGACAGGGGACCGCAGATACGCAGTATTTT
NA	TRBV15	TRBJ2-4	17	NA	CATSDRAYRGAKNIQYF	TGTGCCACCAGCGACAGAGCCTACCGGGGGGCCAAAAACATTCAGTACTTC
NA	TRBV6-5	TRBJ1-5	13	NA	CASSYSTDQPQHF	TGTGCCAGCAGTTATTCGACAGATCAGCCCCAGCATTTT
NA	TRBV7-9	TRBJ2-5	16	TRBD1	CSSTTLRTGFAETQYF	TGTTCCAGCACCACTCTCCGGACAGGTTTTGCGGAGACCCAGTACTTC
NA	TRBV12-5	TRBJ1-6	16	NA	CASGLVLGQNNSPLHF	TGTGCTAGTGGTTTGGTATTAGGACAGAATAATTCACCCCTCCACTTT
few	TRBV7-8	TRBJ2-7	15	TRBD1	CASSLTDRGHGEQYF	TGTGCCAGCAGCTTAACGGACAGGGGGCATGGCGAGCAGTACTTC
NA	TRBV18	TRBJ1-2	16	NA	CASSPLERNRVYGYTF	TGTGCCAGCTCACCATTAGAAAGGAACAGAGTTTATGGCTACACCTTC
NA	TRBV19	TRBJ1-1	14	TRBD1	CASSPTGATTEAFF	TGTGCCAGTAGCCCGACAGGGGCAACCACTGAAGCTTTCTTT
NA	TRBV5-1	TRBJ1-1	13	NA	CASSLTLNTEAFF	TGCGCCAGCAGCTTGACACTGAACACTGAAGCTTTCTTT
NA	TRBV10-3	TRBJ1-1	18	NA	CAISEIKGRGPTNTEAFF	TGTGCCATCAGTGAGATAAAAGGCCGAGGGCCTACGAACACTGAAGCTTTCTTT
NA	TRBV4-3	TRBJ1-5	14	TRBD1	CASSPGTGGGPQHF	TGCGCCAGCAGCCCGGGGACAGGTGGGGGGCCCCAGCATTTT
NA	TRBV2	TRBJ2-1	12	NA	CASSEGRHEQFF	TGTGCCAGCAGTGAAGGGAGACATGAGCAGTTCTTC
NA	TRBV6-5	TRBJ1-2	14	NA	CASSWRRIYYGYTF	TGTGCCAGCAGTTGGCGGAGAATCTACTATGGCTACACCTTC
few	TRBV9	TRBJ2-5	14	TRBD2	CASSVGAGRETQYF	TGTGCCAGCAGCGTAGGAGCGGGGCGAGAGACCCAGTACTTC
NA	TRBV5-1	TRBJ1-1	12	NA	CASSLSGVEAFF	TGCGCCAGCAGCTTATCGGGGGTTGAAGCTTTCTTT
NA	TRBV5-1	TRBJ1-5	13	NA	CASSPDSNQPQHF	TGCGCCAGCAGCCCAGATAGCAATCAGCCCCAGCATTTT
NA	TRBV6-1	TRBJ1-1	16	NA	CASSERAVDMNTEAFF	TGTGCCAGCAGTGAAAGAGCGGTTGATATGAACACTGAAGCTTTCTTT
NA	TRBV2	TRBJ1-5	14	NA	CASRATGVHWPQHF	TGTGCCAGCAGGGCCACAGGAGTCCATTGGCCCCAGCATTTT
NA	TRBV5-4	TRBJ2-7	14	TRBD1	CASSQDRVWVEQYF	TGTGCCAGCAGCCAAGACAGGGTTTGGGTCGAGCAGTACTTC
NA	TRBV19	TRBJ2-1	15	TRBD2	CASSQALAGVYEQFF	TGTGCCAGTAGTCAAGCACTAGCGGGAGTGTATGAGCAGTTCTTC
NA	TRBV5-1	TRBJ2-5	14	TRBD1	CASSEGQGMETQYF	TGCGCCAGCAGCGAAGGACAGGGGATGGAGACCCAGTACTTC
NA	TRBV28	TRBJ1-5	15	TRBD1	CASRYRGLMGQPQHF	TGTGCCAGCAGATACAGGGGGCTTATGGGTCAGCCCCAGCATTTT
NA	TRBV18	TRBJ1-1	15	TRBD1	CASSPREGADTEAFF	TGTGCCAGCTCACCAAGAGAGGGGGCAGACACTGAAGCTTTCTTT
NA	TRBV27	TRBJ2-6	18	NA	CASSPRGGLNTGANVLTF	TGTGCCAGCAGTCCACGAGGTGGTCTAAATACTGGGGCCAACGTCCTGACTTTC
NA	TRBV7-9	TRBJ2-3	17	NA	CASSSATTLIVGDTQYF	TGTGCCAGCAGCTCCGCTACGACTCTCATAGTCGGGGATACGCAGTATTTT
NA	TRBV7-2	TRBJ2-5	15	TRBD2	CASSRTSGTQETQYF	TGTGCCAGCAGCAGGACTAGCGGAACTCAAGAGACCCAGTACTTC
NA	TRBV9	TRBJ1-1	13	NA	CASSVRFNTEAFF	TGTGCCAGCAGCGTGAGATTTAACACTGAAGCTTTCTTT
NA	TRBV2	TRBJ1-6	13	NA	CASRAGGNSPLHF	TGTGCCAGCAGGGCGGGGGGAAATTCACCCCTCCACTTT
NA	TRBV7-7	TRBJ2-7	15	NA	CASSLAQGPSYEQYF	TGTGCCAGCAGCTTAGCACAGGGCCCCTCCTACGAGCAGTACTTC
NA	TRBV27	TRBJ2-7	14	NA	CASSYTQGGYEQYF	TGTGCCAGCAGTTATACTCAGGGGGGCTACGAGCAGTACTTC
NA	TRBV11-2	TRBJ2-3	15	NA	CASSLDLVITDTQYF	TGTGCCAGCAGCTTAGACCTCGTAATCACAGATACGCAGTATTTT
NA	TRBV9	TRBJ2-1	14	NA	CASSVAGDPNEQFF	TGTGCCAGCAGCGTAGCTGGAGATCCTAATGAGCAGTTCTTC
NA	TRBV9	TRBJ2-3	16	TRBD1	CASSVVGQGGPDTQYF	TGTGCCAGCAGCGTAGTGGGACAGGGGGGACCAGATACGCAGTATTTT
NA	TRBV5-1	TRBJ2-1	12	TRBD2	CASSRGVNEQFF	TGCGCCAGCAGCCGGGGGGTCAATGAGCAGTTCTTC
NA	TRBV7-2	TRBJ1-4	14	NA	CASSLGSGNEKLFF	TGTGCCAGCAGCTTAGGATCCGGGAATGAAAAACTGTTTTTT